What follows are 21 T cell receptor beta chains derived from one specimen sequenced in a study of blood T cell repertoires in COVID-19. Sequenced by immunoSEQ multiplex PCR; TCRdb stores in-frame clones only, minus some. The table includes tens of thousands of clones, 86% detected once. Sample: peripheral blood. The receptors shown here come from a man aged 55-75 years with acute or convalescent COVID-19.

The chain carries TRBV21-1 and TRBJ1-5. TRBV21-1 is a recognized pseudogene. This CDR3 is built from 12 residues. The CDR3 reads CASIGSNQPQHF. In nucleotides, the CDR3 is TGTGCCAGCATCGGGAGCAATCAGCCCCAGCATTTT.

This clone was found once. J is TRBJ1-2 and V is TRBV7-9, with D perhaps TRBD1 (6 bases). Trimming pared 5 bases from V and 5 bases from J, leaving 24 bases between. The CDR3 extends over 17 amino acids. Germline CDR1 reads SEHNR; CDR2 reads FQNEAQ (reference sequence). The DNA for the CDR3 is TGTGCCAGCAGCCTTCTCCTGGACAGCTACTCGGGATATGGCTACACCTTC. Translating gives CASSLLLDSYSGYGYTF.

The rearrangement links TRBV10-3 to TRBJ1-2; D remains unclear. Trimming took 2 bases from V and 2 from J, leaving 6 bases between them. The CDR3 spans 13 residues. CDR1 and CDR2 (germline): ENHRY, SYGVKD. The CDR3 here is CAISETLNYGYTF. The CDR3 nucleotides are TGTGCCATCAGTGAGACCCTAAACTATGGCTACACCTTC.

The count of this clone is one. The CDR3 DNA reads TGTGCCAGCAGCTTAAGAGCGGGGGACACTGAAGCTTTCTTT. This sequence encodes CASSLRAGDTEAFF. This chain joins TRBV7-3 and TRBJ1-1; the D gene is possibly TRBD1 (5 bases). Germline assignment: CDR1 SGHTA and CDR2 FQGTGA. Trimming left V 1 base short and J 3 bases short, with 9 bases between. The CDR3 length is 14 residues.

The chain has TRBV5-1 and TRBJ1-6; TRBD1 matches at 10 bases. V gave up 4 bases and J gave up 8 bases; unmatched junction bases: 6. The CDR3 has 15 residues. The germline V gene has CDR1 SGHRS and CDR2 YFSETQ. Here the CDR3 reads CASSHLTGGDSPLHF. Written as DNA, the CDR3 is TGCGCCAGCAGCCACTTGACAGGGGGCGATTCACCCCTCCACTTT.

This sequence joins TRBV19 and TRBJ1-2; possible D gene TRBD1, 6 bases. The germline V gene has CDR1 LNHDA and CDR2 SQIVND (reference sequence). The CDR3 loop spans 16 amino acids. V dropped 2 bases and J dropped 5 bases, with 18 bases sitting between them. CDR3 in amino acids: CASSINQQTGTYGYTF. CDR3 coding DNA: TGTGCCAGTAGTATAAACCAACAAACAGGGACGTATGGCTACACCTTC.

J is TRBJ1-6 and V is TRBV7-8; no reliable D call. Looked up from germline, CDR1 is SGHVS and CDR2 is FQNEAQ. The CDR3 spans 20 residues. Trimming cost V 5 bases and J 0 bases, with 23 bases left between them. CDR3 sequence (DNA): TGTGCCAGCAGCCGCGTAATTCGGACTTTTGACAACTCCTATAATTCACCCCTCCACTTT. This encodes CASSRVIRTFDNSYNSPLHF.

The DNA of the CDR3 is TGTGCCAGTAGTATAGACGCCGGGACAAACGACTATGGCTACACCTTC. This translates into CASSIDAGTNDYGYTF. This chain joins TRBV19 and TRBJ1-2; the D gene is possibly TRBD1 (6 bases). In germline, CDR1 is LNHDA, CDR2 SQIVND (reference sequence). V lost 0 bases and J lost 3, with 14 bases in between. CDR3 length equals 16 residues.

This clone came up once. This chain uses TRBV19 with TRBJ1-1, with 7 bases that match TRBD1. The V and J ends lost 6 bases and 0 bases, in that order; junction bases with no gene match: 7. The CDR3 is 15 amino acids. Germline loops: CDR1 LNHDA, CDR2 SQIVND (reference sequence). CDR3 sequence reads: CASRQGQPVNTEAFF. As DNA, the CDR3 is TGTGCCAGTAGGCAGGGACAGCCCGTGAACACTGAAGCTTTCTTT.

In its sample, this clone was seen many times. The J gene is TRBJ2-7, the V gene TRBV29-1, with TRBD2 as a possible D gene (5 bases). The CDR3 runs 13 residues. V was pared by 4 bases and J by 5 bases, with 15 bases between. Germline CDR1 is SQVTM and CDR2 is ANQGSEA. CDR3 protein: CSVGSGDGDEQYF. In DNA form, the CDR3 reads TGCAGCGTTGGTTCCGGGGATGGCGACGAGCAGTACTTC.

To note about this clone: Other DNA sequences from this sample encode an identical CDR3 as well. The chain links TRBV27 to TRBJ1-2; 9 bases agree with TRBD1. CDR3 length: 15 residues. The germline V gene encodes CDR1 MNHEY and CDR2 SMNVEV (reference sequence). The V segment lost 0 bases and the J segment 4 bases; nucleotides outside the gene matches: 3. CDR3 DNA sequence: TGTGCCAGCAGTTTATCAGGACAGGGGAGCTATGGCTACACCTTC. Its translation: CASSLSGQGSYGYTF.

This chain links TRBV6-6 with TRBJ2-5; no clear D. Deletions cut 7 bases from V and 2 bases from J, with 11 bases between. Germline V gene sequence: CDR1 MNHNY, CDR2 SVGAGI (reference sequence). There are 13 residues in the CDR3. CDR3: CASTRQIQETQYF. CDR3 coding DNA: TGTGCCAGCACCCGACAAATACAAGAGACCCAGTACTTC.

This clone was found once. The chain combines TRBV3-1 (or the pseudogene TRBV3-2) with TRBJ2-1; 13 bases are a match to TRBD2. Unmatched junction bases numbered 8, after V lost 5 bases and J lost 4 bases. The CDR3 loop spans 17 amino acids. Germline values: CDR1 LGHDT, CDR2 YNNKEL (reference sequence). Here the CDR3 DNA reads TGTGCCAGCAGCAGTTCCGGGGGACTAGCGGGATACAATGAGCAGTTCTTC. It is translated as CASSSSGGLAGYNEQFF.

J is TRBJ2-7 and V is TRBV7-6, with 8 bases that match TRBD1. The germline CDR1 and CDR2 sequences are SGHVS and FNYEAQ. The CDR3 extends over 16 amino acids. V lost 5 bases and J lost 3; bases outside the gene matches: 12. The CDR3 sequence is CASSPRPDRGLYEQYF. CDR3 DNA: TGTGCCAGCAGCCCACGCCCTGACAGGGGACTCTACGAGCAGTACTTC.

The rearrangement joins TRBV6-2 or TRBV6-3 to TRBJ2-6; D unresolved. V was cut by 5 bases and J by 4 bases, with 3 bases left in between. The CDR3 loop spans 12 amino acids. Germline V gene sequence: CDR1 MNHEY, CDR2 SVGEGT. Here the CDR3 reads CASSQGANVLTF. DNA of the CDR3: TGTGCCAGCAGTCAGGGGGCCAACGTCCTGACTTTC.

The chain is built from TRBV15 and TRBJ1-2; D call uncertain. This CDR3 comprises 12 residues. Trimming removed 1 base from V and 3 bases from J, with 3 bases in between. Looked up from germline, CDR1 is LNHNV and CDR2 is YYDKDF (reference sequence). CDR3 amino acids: CATSRVDYGYTF. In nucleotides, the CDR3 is TGTGCCACCAGCAGAGTCGACTATGGCTACACCTTC.

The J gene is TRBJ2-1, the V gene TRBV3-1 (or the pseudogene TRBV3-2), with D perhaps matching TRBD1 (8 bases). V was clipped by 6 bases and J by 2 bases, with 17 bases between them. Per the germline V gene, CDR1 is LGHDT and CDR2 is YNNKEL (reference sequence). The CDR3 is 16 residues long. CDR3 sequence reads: CASRALQGGPYNEQFF. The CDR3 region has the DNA TGTGCCAGCAGGGCCCTACAGGGGGGGCCCTACAATGAGCAGTTCTTC.

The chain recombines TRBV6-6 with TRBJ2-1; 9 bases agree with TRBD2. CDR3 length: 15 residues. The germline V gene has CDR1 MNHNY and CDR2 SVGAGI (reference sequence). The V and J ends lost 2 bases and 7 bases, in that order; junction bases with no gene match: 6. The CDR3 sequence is CASSYGGLAGNEQFF. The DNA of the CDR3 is TGTGCCAGCAGTTACGGGGGGCTAGCGGGGAATGAGCAGTTCTTC.

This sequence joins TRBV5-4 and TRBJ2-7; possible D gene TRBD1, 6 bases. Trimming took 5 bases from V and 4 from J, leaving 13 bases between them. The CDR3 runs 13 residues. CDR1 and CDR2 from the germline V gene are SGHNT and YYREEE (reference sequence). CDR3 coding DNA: TGTGCCAGCAGATCGGACAGCAGTTACGAGCAGTACTTC. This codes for CASRSDSSYEQYF.

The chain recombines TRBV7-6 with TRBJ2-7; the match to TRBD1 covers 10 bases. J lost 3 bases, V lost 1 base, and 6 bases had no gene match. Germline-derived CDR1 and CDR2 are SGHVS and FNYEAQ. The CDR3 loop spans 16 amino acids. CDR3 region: CASSLVGQGTFYEQYF. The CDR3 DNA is TGTGCCAGCAGCTTAGTGGGACAGGGGACCTTCTACGAGCAGTACTTC.

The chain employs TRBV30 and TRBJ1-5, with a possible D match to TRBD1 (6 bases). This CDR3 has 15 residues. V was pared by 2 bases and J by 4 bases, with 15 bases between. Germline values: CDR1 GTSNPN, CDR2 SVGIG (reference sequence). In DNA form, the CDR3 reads TGTGCCTGGAGTCGGGAACAGGGAAAGAATCAGCCCCAGCATTTT. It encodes CAWSREQGKNQPQHF.